The 23 T cell receptor beta chains below come from one sample, sequenced in a study of blood T cell repertoires in COVID-19. Produced via immunoSEQ multiplex PCR; TCRdb's table is partial and in-frame only. The repertoire has approximately 250,000 clones, around 87% of them found once; the top ten carry 3.6%. Sequencing was done on a sample of peripheral blood. Receptors originate from a young man with active or convalescent COVID-19.

The gene calls are TRBV19 and TRBJ2-1; TRBD2 aligns across 7 bases. The CDR3 loop spans 20 amino acids. V lost 7 bases and J lost 0; bases outside the gene matches: 21. CDR1 LNHDA and CDR2 SQIVND come from the germline V gene (reference sequence). CDR3 region: CASIAHPSPSGRSSYNEQFF. The CDR3 nucleotides are TGTGCCAGTATCGCCCACCCCAGTCCTAGCGGACGGAGCTCCTACAATGAGCAGTTCTTC.

The chain combines TRBV24-1 with TRBJ2-1, with 7 positions matching TRBD1. Per the germline V gene, CDR1 is KGHDR and CDR2 is SFDVKD. The CDR3 spans 15 residues. The V gene end was trimmed by 10 bases and the J gene end by 4 bases; junction bases not matched to a gene: 12. For the CDR3, the DNA is TGTGCCACAGCGCCCCCCGGGACAGCATACAATGAGCAGTTCTTC. Its protein product is CATAPPGTAYNEQFF.

The chain employs TRBV2 and TRBJ2-3; TRBD2 aligns across 9 bases. The germline gives CDR1 SNHLY, CDR2 FYNNEI. V shed 7 bases and J 2 bases; nucleotides not matched to a gene: 4. The CDR3 is made up of 14 amino acids. The CDR3 sequence is CASNRLAATDTQYF. The CDR3 nucleotides are TGTGCCAGCAACCGACTAGCGGCCACAGATACGCAGTATTTT.

The V call is TRBV5-1, the J call TRBJ2-2, with 8 nucleotides matching TRBD2. The CDR3 runs to 15 residues. From germline, CDR1 is SGHRS and CDR2 YFSETQ. V shed 3 bases and J 6 bases; nucleotides not matched to a gene: 7. For the CDR3, the DNA is TGCGCCAGCAGCTGGGGGAACGGGGGGGCCGGGGAGCTGTTTTTT. This codes for CASSWGNGGAGELFF.

The rearrangement links TRBV19 to TRBJ1-2; D perhaps matches TRBD1 (6 bases). Germline CDR1 is LNHDA and CDR2 is SQIVND (reference sequence). The CDR3 loop spans 16 amino acids. Trimming left V 5 bases short and J 6 bases short, with 22 bases between. This CDR3 reads CASSWGGVIKKDGYTF. CDR3 sequence (DNA): TGTGCCAGTAGTTGGGGGGGCGTAATCAAAAAGGATGGCTACACCTTC.

About this clone itself: One end of the junction does not line up with germline, which may come from a read error. The chain combines TRBV11-2 with TRBJ2-1; D is unresolved. The CDR3 length is 16 residues. Germline loops: CDR1 SGHAT, CDR2 FQNNGV. The CDR3 DNA is TGTGCCAGCACCTTAAGTGGGCCGGCGCCCGGTGGTGAGCAGTTCTTC. This translates into CASTLSGPAPGGEQFF.

The genes are TRBV30 and TRBJ1-5; no definite D call. CDR3 size: 13 residues. Germline CDR1 reads GTSNPN; CDR2 reads SVGIG (reference sequence). Trimming cost V 2 bases and J 3 bases, with 8 bases left between them. As DNA, the CDR3 is TGTGCCTGGAGTCTGCACTACAATCAGCCCCAGCATTTT. It is translated as CAWSLHYNQPQHF.

The CDR3 sequence: CASFATGASEAFF. In DNA form, the CDR3 reads TGTGCCAGTTTCGCAACAGGAGCTTCTGAAGCTTTCTTT. The rearrangement joins TRBV19 to TRBJ1-1, with D perhaps TRBD1 (5 bases). CDR3 size: 13 residues. Per the germline V gene, CDR1 is LNHDA and CDR2 is SQIVND (reference sequence). Trimming cost V 8 bases and J 6 bases, with 16 bases left between them.

The CDR3 protein is CASSLALAGNTDTQYF. In nucleotides, the CDR3 is TGTGCCAGCAGCTTAGCCCTAGCGGGGAACACAGATACGCAGTATTTT. The chain is built from TRBV7-2 and TRBJ2-3; 9 nucleotides match TRBD2. Germline V lookup: CDR1 SGHTA, CDR2 FQGNSA. With V trimmed by 0 bases and J by 2 bases, 3 bases remained unmatched. The CDR3 has 16 amino acids. Full variable domain (rest looked up from reference TRBV7-2 and TRBJ2-3): GAGVSQSPSNKVTEKGKDVELRCDPISGHTALYWYRQSLGQGLEFLIYFQGNSAPDKSGLPSDRFSAERTGGSVSTLTIQRTQQEDSAVYLCASSLALAGNTDTQYFGPGTRLTVL.

This rearrangement joins TRBV30 to TRBJ2-7; TRBD1 might be the D (5 bases). Trimming took off 4 bases at V and 5 bases at J, with 15 bases between the two ends. From germline, CDR1 is GTSNPN and CDR2 SVGIG (reference sequence). The CDR3 has 13 amino acids. CDR3 DNA sequence: TGTGCCTGGATCTCCGAGACAGACCACGAGCAGTACTTC. Translation: CAWISETDHEQYF.

This clone was seen more than once but under ten times. The chain uses TRBV5-6 and TRBJ2-7; 7 bases are a match to TRBD1. Germline CDR1 SGHDT, CDR2 YYEEEE. The V segment lost 3 bases and the J segment 11 bases; nucleotides outside the gene matches: 11. The CDR3 is made up of 13 amino acids. The DNA of the CDR3 is TGTGCCAGCAGCTCCGGGACAGCTCTCCAAGAGTACTTC. Protein sequence: CASSSGTALQEYF.

This clone has only one observation. The chain has TRBV18 and TRBJ1-1; no clear D gene. The germline V gene has CDR1 KGHSH and CDR2 LQKENI. This CDR3 comprises 15 residues. The V and J ends lost 3 bases and 3 bases respectively, with 14 bases between them. The CDR3 sequence: CASSPSPLQDTEAFF. CDR3 nucleotide sequence: TGTGCCAGCTCACCCTCCCCCTTACAAGACACTGAAGCTTTCTTT.

This clone was counted between two and nine times. The chain couples TRBV5-1 to TRBJ2-7; 8 nucleotides line up with TRBD1. The CDR3 consists of 14 residues. Germline V gene sequence: CDR1 SGHRS, CDR2 YFSETQ. The J segment lost 5 bases and the V segment lost 1 base, leaving 5 bases of the junction unmatched. The CDR3 nucleotides read TGCGCCAGCAGCTTGAGACAGGGGATGGACGAGCAGTACTTC. Encoded protein: CASSLRQGMDEQYF. The full variable domain, completed using reference TRBV5-1 and TRBJ2-7, is KAGVTQTPRYLIKTRGQQVTLSCSPISGHRSVSWYQQTPGQGLQFLFEYFSETQRNKGNFPGRFSGRQFSNSRSEMNVSTLELGDSALYLCASSLRQGMDEQYFGPGTRLTVT.

This clone has a handful of counts. J is TRBJ2-5 and V is TRBV9; TRBD1 is a possible D gene (6 bases). The germline V gene has CDR1 SGDLS and CDR2 YYNGEE. The CDR3 spans 11 residues. V gave up 3 bases and J gave up 9 bases, with 9 bases separating them. CDR3 in amino acids: CASSAGQSQYF. The CDR3 bases are TGTGCCAGCAGCGCCGGACAGTCCCAGTACTTC.

The rearrangement uses TRBV6-5 and TRBJ2-2; tentative D call: TRBD2 (5 bases). This CDR3 spans 14 amino acids. The germline V and J ends were trimmed by 7 bases and 5 bases, with 14 bases remaining between them. CDR1 and CDR2 from the germline V gene are MNHEY and SVGAGI. The DNA of the CDR3 is TGTGCCAGCACCCCGGGGTGGGTAACCGGGGAGCTGTTTTTT. Translation: CASTPGWVTGELFF.

In its sample, this clone was seen a few times. The CDR3 DNA sequence: TGTGCCAGCAGTATCCAAGAGACCCAGTACTTC. This translates into CASSIQETQYF. V and J are TRBV7-9 and TRBJ2-5; D remains unclear. The CDR3 runs to 11 residues. The germline CDR1 and CDR2 sequences are SEHNR and FQNEAQ (reference sequence). Trimming took off 6 bases at V and 1 base at J, with 3 bases between the two ends.

CDR3 sequence (DNA): TGTGCCAGCAGCCGCTCAGTTACAGGGGGCGGAAACACCATATATTTT. It translates to CASSRSVTGGGNTIYF. V usage is TRBV28 and J usage is TRBJ1-3; TRBD1 agrees at 9 bases. V shed 6 bases and J 4 bases; nucleotides not matched to a gene: 10. CDR3 length: 16 amino acids. Germline loops: CDR1 MDHEN, CDR2 SYDVKM.

The chain employs TRBV3-1 (or the pseudogene TRBV3-2) and TRBJ1-4; D gene unclear. The CDR3 is 15 residues long. V was shortened by 4 bases and J by 8 bases, with 17 bases between the two germline ends. The germline V gene has CDR1 LGHDT and CDR2 YNNKEL (reference sequence). CDR3 nucleotide sequence: TGTGCCAGCAGCCCCACCCCAGCTAGGAACGAAAAACTGTTTTTT. Amino acids: CASSPTPARNEKLFF.

This clone was detected many times. The chain uses TRBV7-2 and TRBJ2-7, with 9 nucleotides matching TRBD2. Germline V gene data show CDR1 as SGHTA and CDR2 as FQGNSA. With V trimmed by 1 base and J by 2 bases, 3 bases remained unmatched. The CDR3 loop spans 15 amino acids. CDR3 DNA: TGTGCCAGCAGCTTAGGAGCTAGCGGGACCTACGAGCAGTACTTC. It specifies CASSLGASGTYEQYF.

V usage is TRBV30 and J usage is TRBJ2-7; maybe TRBD1 (7 bases). Germline V gives CDR1 GTSNPN, CDR2 SVGIG (reference sequence). V was cut by 8 bases and J by 2 bases, with 16 bases left in between. The CDR3 is made up of 13 amino acids. The CDR3 protein is CAGSRGAPYEQYF. The CDR3 region has the DNA TGTGCCGGATCCAGGGGGGCCCCCTACGAGCAGTACTTC. Full variable domain (outside the CDR3, taken from reference TRBV30 and TRBJ2-7): SQTIHQWPATLVQPVGSPLSLECTVEGTSNPNLYWYRQAAGRGLQLLFYSVGIGQISSEVPQNLSASRPQDRQFILSSKKLLLSDSGFYLCAGSRGAPYEQYFGPGTRLTVT.

This clone has just one count. The genes are TRBV7-3 and TRBJ2-7; 11 positions agree with TRBD1. There are 15 residues in the CDR3. J was trimmed by 6 bases and V by 7 bases; bases with no gene match: 11. CDR1 is SGHTA, CDR2 FQGTGA, per germline. The CDR3 sequence is CASMLCGQGAAEQYF. The DNA of the CDR3 is TGTGCCAGCATGCTATGCGGACAGGGGGCTGCCGAGCAGTACTTC.

The genes are TRBV13 and TRBJ2-7; TRBD1 matches at 11 bases. This CDR3 contains 15 residues. CDR1 and CDR2 (germline): PRHDT, FYEKMQ (reference sequence). After removal of 5 bases from V and 3 bases from J, the junction contained 6 bases not matched to a gene. The chain's CDR3 is CASSLRTGGFYEQYF. In DNA, the CDR3 is TGTGCCAGCAGCCTCAGGACAGGGGGCTTCTACGAGCAGTACTTC. The full variable domain, completed using reference TRBV13 and TRBJ2-7, is AAGVIQSPRHLIKEKRETATLKCYPIPRHDTVYWYQQGPGQDPQFLISFYEKMQSDKGSIPDRFSAQQFSDYHSELNMSSLELGDSALYFCASSLRTGGFYEQYFGPGTRLTVT.

V gene TRBV14 combines with J gene TRBJ2-1; TRBD2 matches at 10 bases. Germline lookup yields CDR1 SGHDN and CDR2 FVKESK. CDR3 length: 14 residues. V was clipped by 2 bases and J by 7 bases; unmatched bases: 2. The CDR3, as DNA: TGTGCCAGCAGCCAACTAGCGGGAGCGAATGAGCAGTTCTTC. Amino acid sequence: CASSQLAGANEQFF.